This T cell receptor (beta chain) was captured in a study of T cells in localized non-small cell lung cancer. A remark on this clone: Its matching antigen is unknown.

Germline CDR1 and CDR2: SGHTA and FQGTGA. There are 14 residues in the CDR3. The V end lost 2 bases, the J end lost 0 bases, and 5 bases lay between the germline ends. TCRdb's copy holds only in-frame clones and misses some; the assay was immunoSEQ multiplex PCR. The data contain around 91,000 clones, about 87% of them singletons. Notes on the study in general: Higher blood T cell density went with longer overall survival. A median of 57 of the top 100 tumor clones appeared in adjacent lung, which was paired and uninvolved.

This specimen consisted of peripheral blood, obtained before any cancer treatment. The chain couples TRBV7-3 to TRBJ1-5; unclear D gene. The clonotype originates from a man aged 40 to 70 with stage I squamous cell lung carcinoma. The CDR3 DNA sequence: TGTGCCAGCAGCTTAGCCGTTAGCAATCAGCCCCAGCATTTT. This codes for CASSLAVSNQPQHF.